The 3 T cell receptor beta chains below all came from one sample that was sequenced in a study of T cell repertoires in cytomegalovirus infection. TCRdb fed the reads into MiXCR, producing one record per CDR3 protein. The table includes a few hundred thousand distinct CDR3 sequences, roughly 43% detected once. Antigens for these TCRs are unknown. The sample consisted of cultured PBMCs, taken from culture after CMV antigen stimulation. The receptors come from a human donor in good health (CMV status not recorded). Some clones in this sample may be carry-over from other donors' samples.

The CDR3 sequence: CASSPQLAGYYNEQFF. DNA of the CDR3: TGTGCCAGCAGCCCCCAACTAGCGGGATACTACAATGAGCAGTTCTTC. The chain joins TRBV7-8 to TRBJ2-1, with TRBD2 matching over 10 bases. The V segment lost 5 bases and the J segment 3 bases; nucleotides outside the gene matches: 7. Germline CDR1 reads SGHVS; CDR2 reads FQNEAQ. The CDR3 contains 16 residues. The entire variable domain, with the rest obtained from reference TRBV7-8 and TRBJ2-1, is as follows: GAGVSQSPRYKVAKRGQDVALRCDPISGHVSLFWYQQALGQGPEFLTYFQNEAQLDKSGLPSDRFFAERPEGSVSTLKIQRTQQEDSAVYLCASSPQLAGYYNEQFFGPGTRLTVL.

The V gene is TRBV6-2 or TRBV6-3, the J gene TRBJ2-5; the match to TRBD2 covers 7 bases. Germline CDR1 reads MNHEY; CDR2 reads SVGEGT. Germline trimming cut 10 bases from V and 0 bases from J; bases unmatched to any gene: 5. The CDR3 runs to 13 residues. The CDR3 loop reads CAIRRGNQETQYF. DNA for the CDR3: TGTGCCATTAGGCGGGGGAACCAAGAGACCCAGTACTTC.

About this clonotype itself: One end of the junction varies from germline; a read error may be responsible. The genes are TRBV12-5 and TRBJ2-1; D is undetermined. CDR1 and CDR2 from the germline V gene are LGHNT and FRNRAP. The CDR3 spans 15 residues. The CDR3 loop is CASGRLLSPYTEQVF. The CDR3 region has the DNA TGTGCTAGTGGCCGGCTACTGAGCCCCTACACTGAGCAGGTCTTC.